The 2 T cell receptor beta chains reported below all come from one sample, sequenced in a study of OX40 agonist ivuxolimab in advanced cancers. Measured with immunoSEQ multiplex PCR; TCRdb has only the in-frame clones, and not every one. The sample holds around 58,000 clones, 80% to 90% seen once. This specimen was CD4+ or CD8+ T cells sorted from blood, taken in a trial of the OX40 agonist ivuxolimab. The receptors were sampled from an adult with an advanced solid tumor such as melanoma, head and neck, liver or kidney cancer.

As DNA, the CDR3 is TGTGCCTGGAGTGTGTCTCGGTCGCAGTATTTT. The encoded protein is CAWSVSRSQYF. The chain is built from TRBV30 and TRBJ2-3; no clear D gene. The V end lost 0 bases, the J end lost 10 bases, and 8 bases lay between the germline ends. CDR3 size: 11 residues. The germline V gene has CDR1 GTSNPN and CDR2 SVGIG (reference sequence).

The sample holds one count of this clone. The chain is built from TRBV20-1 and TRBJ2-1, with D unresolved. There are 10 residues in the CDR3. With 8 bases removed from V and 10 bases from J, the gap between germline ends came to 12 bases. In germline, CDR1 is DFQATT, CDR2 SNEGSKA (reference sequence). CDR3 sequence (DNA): TGCAGTTTATCAGGAATCGAGCAGTTCTTC. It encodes CSLSGIEQFF.